The 5 T cell receptor delta chains below come from one sample, sequenced in a study of γδ T cells in repeated Plasmodium falciparum infection (dated by TCRdb to the early 2020s). Receptor libraries were prepared by multiplex PCR. Sequenced using an Illumina MiSeq. Identical DNA sequences were merged into single rows after TCRdb reprocessed the public reads with CATT. The sample records around 49,000 delta-chain clones, 1.9% of which are singletons. The biggest ten clones account for about 23% of the sample. Vgamma9/Vdelta2+ and Vdelta2-negative gammadelta T cell populations were flow-sorted from peripheral blood mononuclear cells for bulk TCR repertoire analysis. Specimen: gamma-delta T cells from blood. The receptors come from a pool of human donors (malaria-infected and uninfected, not separated).

Of note for this clone: This probably arose from a read error, given a far larger clone one base away. Other DNA sequences in the same sample also yield this CDR3. No J gene was named, though the V gene is TRDV1; TRDD3 is taken as the D call from the table, unchecked against the DNA. The CDR3 is made up of 21 amino acids. In germline, CDR1 is TSWWSYY, CDR2 QGS. This CDR3 is CALGELVGSPRWGYHTDKLIF. CDR3 bases: TGTGCTCTTGGGGAACTAGTAGGTTCTCCTAGGTGGGGATACCACACCGATAAACTCATCTTC.

Ten or more counts support this clone. For this DNA, TCRdb reports the protein of a much larger clone, which diverges at residue 11, most likely from a read error; the protein presented here is translated directly from the DNA. V usage is TRDV2 and J usage is TRDJ1, with 8 bases identical to TRDD3. TCRdb offers no J gene call, so here the DNA was matched to germline to obtain one. J was trimmed by 4 bases and V by 1 base; bases with no gene match: 16. Germline V gene sequence: CDR1 GEAIGNYY, CDR2 EKD. This CDR3 is 18 amino acids long. CDR3 sequence: CACDTVSLGAMGDDKLIF. The CDR3 nucleotides read TGTGCCTGTGACACGGTTTCACTGGGGGCTATGGGAGACGATAAACTCATCTTT.

The V call is TRDV2, the J call TRDJ1; 9 bases agree with TRDD3. TCRdb is silent on the J gene; assignment here came from matching the DNA to germline. Per germline, CDR1 GEAIGNYY and CDR2 EKD. The CDR3 sequence is 17 residues long. V was clipped by 0 bases and J by 1 base; unmatched bases: 8. CDR3 sequence (DNA): TGTGCCTGTGACACCCCCTTACTGGGGGACCTCACCGATAAACTCATCTTT. Translation gives CACDTPLLGDLTDKLIF.

This clone was recorded a few times. TCRdb assigns this DNA the protein of a much larger clone, which departs from its translation at residue 3; this likely reflects a read error, and the protein shown comes from translating the DNA. This chain connects TRDV1 to TRDJ1, with D possibly TRDD3 on 6 matching bases. Germline values: CDR1 TSWWSYY, CDR2 QGS. This CDR3 has 13 amino acids. CDR3 nucleotide sequence: TGTGCTCCTGGGGAATTTCCGGCCGATAAACTCATCTTT. Encoded protein: CAPGEFPADKLIF.

This clone showed up many times. This CDR3 is CACDALGDTASTDKLIF. CDR3 nucleotide sequence: TGTGCCTGTGACGCCCTGGGGGATACGGCGTCCACCGATAAACTCATCTTT. The rearrangement joins TRDV2 to TRDJ1, with 12 bases lining up with TRDD3. Trimming cost V 3 bases and J 1 base; bases outside gene matches: 8. There are 17 residues in the CDR3. Germline CDR1 and CDR2: GEAIGNYY and EKD.